Reported below is one T cell receptor (beta chain). This sample includes further DNA sequences coding for the same CDR3. This sample stems from a study of blood T cell repertoires in COVID-19. Study-level background: COVID-19 samples from acute and convalescent phases originated in the United States, Italy and Spain. The analysed material was cDNA or gDNA that came from T cells, B-cell-depleted T cells, or PBMCs.

V was clipped by 3 bases and J by 3 bases, with 9 bases between them. Germline V gene sequence: CDR1 GTSNPN, CDR2 SVGIG (reference sequence). The CDR3 totals 13 residues. In the source study's methods: Nucleated cell counts were estimated from reference gene primer amplification. Data came from immunoSEQ multiplex PCR; TCRdb stores just in-frame clones and leaves some out. V and J calls and clone size are given by that table; D and trimming were obtained from the DNA. The repertoire holds around 110,000 clones, with 70% to 80% as singletons. The receptor was isolated from a human donor with acute or convalescent COVID-19. The donor label of this sample is uncertain. The chain uses TRBV30 and TRBJ1-3; no clear D gene. Sequenced: peripheral blood. CDR3 DNA sequence: TGTGCCTGGAGCCGGGGAAGTGGAAACACCATATATTTT. Translated: CAWSRGSGNTIYF.